These 32 T cell receptor beta chains share one sample of origin, sequenced in a study of blood T cell repertoires in COVID-19. Sequencing was performed with immunoSEQ multiplex PCR; in TCRdb, only in-frame clones are kept and a portion is missing. The sample includes some 52,000 clones, around 90% of them seen just once. Material for sequencing was peripheral blood. These receptors were obtained from a human donor in a cohort sampled during active COVID-19.

This chain uses TRBV19 with TRBJ1-2; D not certain. The CDR3 is made up of 12 amino acids. Germline-derived CDR1 and CDR2 are LNHDA and SQIVND (reference sequence). Trimming removed 6 bases at V and 3 bases at J, with 8 bases between. CDR3 DNA sequence: TGTGCCAGTAGAGGAGTGGACTATGGCTACACCTTC. It specifies CASRGVDYGYTF.

This chain uses TRBV18 with TRBJ1-6; D gene unclear. Deletions cut 2 bases from V and 7 bases from J, with 12 bases between. The CDR3 is 15 amino acids. Germline V lookup: CDR1 KGHSH, CDR2 LQKENI. In nucleotides, the CDR3 is TGTGCCAGCTCACCAGTTCGACTGATAAATTCACCCCTCCACTTT. It encodes CASSPVRLINSPLHF. Looking up the rest from reference TRBV18 and TRBJ1-6 gives the full variable domain: NAGVMQNPRHLVRRRGQEARLRCSPMKGHSHVYWYRQLPEEGLKFMVYLQKENIIDESGMPKERFSAEFPKEGPSILRIQQVVRGDSAAYFCASSPVRLINSPLHFGNGTRLTVT.

The count of this clone is one. The V call is TRBV5-1, the J call TRBJ2-5; 14 nucleotides align to TRBD2. V shed 4 bases, J shed 4 bases, and the junction held 3 bases outside the gene matches. There are 15 residues in the CDR3. CDR1 is SGHRS, CDR2 YFSETQ, per germline. The CDR3 sequence is CASSPGTSGRETQYF. For the CDR3, the DNA is TGCGCCAGCAGCCCCGGGACTAGCGGGAGAGAGACCCAGTACTTC.

CDR3 in amino acids: CASSYRTGYEQYF. The CDR3 bases are TGTGCCAGCAGTTACCGGACAGGCTACGAGCAGTACTTC. V usage is TRBV6-5 and J usage is TRBJ2-7; 7 nucleotides agree with TRBD1. V shed 2 bases, J shed 3 bases, and the junction held 1 base outside the gene matches. The germline CDR1 and CDR2 sequences are MNHEY and SVGAGI. CDR3 length equals 13 residues.

The chain has TRBV30 and TRBJ2-6; D is unresolved. This CDR3 has 14 amino acids. Per germline, CDR1 GTSNPN and CDR2 SVGIG (reference sequence). Deletions cut 4 bases from V and 1 base from J, with 8 bases between. CDR3 amino acids: CAWMRKSGANVLTF. The CDR3 region has the DNA TGTGCCTGGATGAGGAAGTCTGGGGCCAACGTCCTGACTTTC.

The chain combines TRBV24-1 with TRBJ2-6, with 7 bases fitting TRBD2. With 4 bases clipped from V and 2 bases from J, the junction kept 1 base outside the gene matches. CDR3 size: 15 residues. Germline V gene sequence: CDR1 KGHDR, CDR2 SFDVKD. This chain's CDR3 is CATSEGGTGANVLTF. The DNA of the CDR3 is TGTGCCACCAGTGAGGGGGGGACTGGGGCCAACGTCCTGACTTTC.

The chain carries TRBV27 and TRBJ2-1; the match to TRBD2 covers 9 bases. The CDR3 runs to 14 residues. In germline, CDR1 is MNHEY, CDR2 SMNVEV (reference sequence). J gave up 7 bases and V 2 bases, and 3 bases lay outside the gene matches. The CDR3 spells CASSLLAGQNEQFF. CDR3 coding DNA: TGTGCCAGCAGTTTACTAGCGGGACAGAATGAGCAGTTCTTC.

The genes are TRBV5-4 and TRBJ2-1; 8 nucleotides agree with TRBD2. V shed 0 bases, J shed 11 bases, and the junction held 13 bases outside the gene matches. The CDR3 spans 16 residues. Germline V gene sequence: CDR1 SGHNT, CDR2 YYREEE (reference sequence). The CDR3 loop is CASSLGLAGPGNKQFF. CDR3 in DNA: TGTGCCAGCAGCTTGGGGCTAGCGGGCCCCGGGAATAAGCAGTTCTTC.

The rearrangement links TRBV7-9 to TRBJ2-7, with D unresolved. V was shortened by 5 bases and J by 2 bases, with 13 bases between the two germline ends. CDR1 is SEHNR, CDR2 FQNEAQ, per germline (reference sequence). The CDR3 runs to 14 residues. The CDR3 protein is CASSDRVVAYEQYF. CDR3 coding DNA: TGTGCCAGCAGCGACCGGGTTGTGGCCTACGAGCAGTACTTC. Combining the CDR3 with reference TRBV7-9 and TRBJ2-7 gives the whole variable domain DTGVSQNPRHKITKRGQNVTFRCDPISEHNRLYWYRQTLGQGPEFLTYFQNEAQLEKSRLLSDRFSAERPKGSFSTLEIQRTEQGDSAMYLCASSDRVVAYEQYFGPGTRLTVT.

The chain couples TRBV5-1 to TRBJ2-7; a weak D match, TRBD1 (5 bases). The CDR3 runs to 14 residues. The germline V gene encodes CDR1 SGHRS and CDR2 YFSETQ. The V gene lost 1 base and the J gene lost 0 bases, with 8 bases spanning the gap. This CDR3 is CASSLSDSSYEQYF. CDR3 coding DNA: TGCGCCAGCAGCTTGAGCGACAGCTCCTACGAGCAGTACTTC.

The V call is TRBV5-1, the J call TRBJ2-7, with TRBD2 as a possible D gene (6 bases). Germline V CDR1 and CDR2: SGHRS, YFSETQ. V was pared by 3 bases and J by 0 bases, with 25 bases between. This CDR3 has 19 residues. The CDR3 loop reads CASSSYRGTPQFGSYEQYF. The CDR3 nucleotides read TGCGCCAGCAGCTCATATCGGGGGACCCCTCAATTCGGCTCCTACGAGCAGTACTTC.

The chain is built from TRBV5-1 and TRBJ2-2; TRBD1 agrees at 7 bases. With V trimmed by 4 bases and J by 0 bases, 6 bases remained unmatched. Germline CDR1 is SGHRS and CDR2 is YFSETQ. The CDR3 is 16 residues long. CDR3: CASSVTGTANTGELFF. DNA for the CDR3: TGCGCCAGCAGCGTAACCGGGACAGCGAACACCGGGGAGCTGTTTTTT.

The chain couples TRBV2 to TRBJ1-1; possible D gene TRBD1, 5 bases. Trimming removed 0 bases from V and 5 bases from J, with 10 bases in between. The CDR3 runs 14 residues. Germline V gives CDR1 SNHLY, CDR2 FYNNEI. CDR3 DNA: TGTGCCAGCAGTGAAGCGCTTCAGGGAACTGAAGCTTTCTTT. Its translation is CASSEALQGTEAFF.

J is TRBJ1-2 and V is TRBV30; D remains ambiguous. The CDR3 contains 10 residues. V was cut by 8 bases and J by 8 bases, with 12 bases left in between. Germline CDR1 and CDR2: GTSNPN and SVGIG (reference sequence). The CDR3 sequence: CANKAGGYTF. In DNA form, the CDR3 reads TGTGCCAATAAGGCGGGAGGCTACACCTTC.

This clone was observed a few times. V gene TRBV23-1 combines with J gene TRBJ1-5; D is undetermined. TRBV23-1 is reported as an ORF; its role is uncertain. This CDR3 has 12 residues. V dropped 4 bases and J dropped 5 bases, with 6 bases sitting between them. The DNA of the CDR3 is TGCGCCAGCAGTCTCCCTGATCAGCCCCAGCATTTT. Residues: CASSLPDQPQHF.

The chain combines TRBV7-3 with TRBJ2-1, with TRBD2 identical over 11 bases. This CDR3 region has 15 residues. In germline, CDR1 is SGHTA, CDR2 FQGTGA. The trim removed 5 bases at V and 6 bases at J, leaving 6 bases unmatched. CDR3 protein: CASSTTSGIGNEQFF. DNA of the CDR3: TGTGCCAGCAGCACGACTAGCGGGATTGGCAATGAGCAGTTCTTC.

J is TRBJ2-1 and V is TRBV5-1; 10 nucleotides match TRBD1. CDR3 length: 14 residues. Germline values: CDR1 SGHRS, CDR2 YFSETQ. The ends lost 6 bases at V and 9 bases at J; junction bases unmatched: 9. For the CDR3, the DNA is TGCGCCAGCAACTCCATGGGACAGGGGTTTGAGCAGTTCTTC. It translates to CASNSMGQGFEQFF.

The chain has TRBV19 and TRBJ1-5; D gene unclear. This CDR3 is built from 15 residues. The germline gives CDR1 LNHDA, CDR2 SQIVND (reference sequence). Trimming cost V 1 base and J 4 bases, with 11 bases left between them. CDR3 DNA: TGTGCCAGTAGTATAGTAGCAGAGCGTAATCAGCCCCAGCATTTT. The encoded protein is CASSIVAERNQPQHF.

This sequence joins TRBV28 and TRBJ2-6, with D perhaps matching TRBD1 (7 bases). Trimming took 5 bases from V and 2 from J, leaving 10 bases between them. CDR1 is MDHEN and CDR2 is SYDVKM in the germline V gene. CDR3 size: 15 residues. CDR3 loop: CASSPGGPGANVLTF. DNA for the CDR3: TGTGCCAGCAGTCCAGGGGGGCCTGGGGCCAACGTCCTGACTTTC.

V and J are TRBV11-2 and TRBJ1-1; TRBD1 agrees at 8 bases. Germline CDR1 and CDR2: SGHAT and FQNNGV. The V and J ends lost 0 bases and 5 bases, in that order; junction bases with no gene match: 2. CDR3 size: 14 residues. The CDR3 is CASSLEQGDTEAFF. The CDR3 region has the DNA TGTGCCAGCAGCTTAGAACAGGGGGATACTGAAGCTTTCTTT.

The chain couples TRBV2 to TRBJ1-4, with 8 nucleotides matching TRBD1. J was trimmed by 3 bases and V by 3 bases; bases with no gene match: 3. The germline gives CDR1 SNHLY, CDR2 FYNNEI. The CDR3 has 15 residues. In DNA, the CDR3 is TGTGCCAGCAGTGACAAGGGACAGGCTAATGAAAAACTGTTTTTT. It specifies CASSDKGQANEKLFF. The full variable domain, rest sourced from reference TRBV2 and TRBJ1-4, is EPEVTQTPSHQVTQMGQEVILRCVPISNHLYFYWYRQILGQKVEFLVSFYNNEISEKSEIFDDQFSVERPDGSNFTLKIRSTKLEDSAMYFCASSDKGQANEKLFFGSGTQLSVL.

This clone was recorded only once. The rearrangement joins TRBV28 to TRBJ1-2, with TRBD1 matching over 7 bases. J gave up 5 bases and V 4 bases, and 10 bases lay outside the gene matches. The CDR3 consists of 15 residues. Per germline, CDR1 MDHEN and CDR2 SYDVKM. This CDR3 is CASSSGADRLYGYTF. In DNA, the CDR3 is TGTGCCAGCAGTTCCGGGGCGGACAGGTTATATGGCTACACCTTC.

The chain combines TRBV28 with TRBJ2-3, with a tentative D call TRBD2 (5 bases). Germline V gene data show CDR1 as MDHEN and CDR2 as SYDVKM. The CDR3 contains 14 residues. V lost 6 bases, J lost 5 bases, and 15 bases lay in between. The DNA of the CDR3 is TGTGCCAGCAGGCGAGACTACGTCGAAGATACGCAGTATTTT. The encoded protein is CASRRDYVEDTQYF.

This clone was picked up a small number of times. The chain carries TRBV7-9 and TRBJ1-4; TRBD1 agrees at 7 bases. This CDR3 is 14 amino acids long. Germline V gene lookup returns CDR1 SEHNR and CDR2 FQNEAQ (reference sequence). The V segment lost 4 bases and the J segment 3 bases; nucleotides outside the gene matches: 2. The CDR3 is CASSSGQPNEKLFF. CDR3 nucleotides: TGTGCCAGCAGCTCGGGACAGCCTAATGAAAAACTGTTTTTT.

The chain links TRBV19 to TRBJ1-5; TRBD1 agrees at 9 bases. The CDR3 totals 14 residues. Germline-derived CDR1 and CDR2 are LNHDA and SQIVND (reference sequence). The ends lost 6 bases at V and 3 bases at J; junction bases unmatched: 3. The CDR3 sequence: CASSGTGFNQPQHF. The CDR3 DNA follows: TGTGCCAGTAGCGGGACAGGGTTCAATCAGCCCCAGCATTTT.

V is TRBV5-1 and J is TRBJ2-7; TRBD1 matches 7 bases. With V trimmed by 4 bases and J by 2 bases, 9 bases remained unmatched. CDR1 and CDR2 (germline): SGHRS, YFSETQ. The CDR3 is 15 residues long. The CDR3 region has the DNA TGCGCCAGCAGCCAAGAGAACAGGGGAGCCTACGAGCAGTACTTC. This translates into CASSQENRGAYEQYF.

The genes are TRBV5-1 and TRBJ2-7, with D uncertain. V was trimmed by 0 bases and J by 0 bases, leaving 7 bases between them. Germline V gene lookup returns CDR1 SGHRS and CDR2 YFSETQ. The CDR3 loop spans 14 amino acids. The CDR3 bases are TGCGCCAGCAGCTTGGAGAGGAGCTCCTACGAGCAGTACTTC. Its translation: CASSLERSSYEQYF.

J is TRBJ1-1 and V is TRBV10-1; 8 bases agree with TRBD1. This CDR3 is built from 14 residues. Germline V gene data show CDR1 as WNHNN and CDR2 as SYGVQD (reference sequence). V lost 4 bases to trimming and J lost 2 bases; unmatched junction nucleotides: 3. CDR3 in DNA: TGCGCCAGCAGTGGTGGACAGGGAAACACTGAAGCTTTCTTT. This codes for CASSGGQGNTEAFF.

CDR3 loop: CASSWGLAGRPYNEQFF. DNA of the CDR3: TGTGCCAGTAGTTGGGGACTAGCGGGACGCCCCTACAATGAGCAGTTCTTC. V usage is TRBV19 and J usage is TRBJ2-1; 13 bases are a match to TRBD2. CDR3 size: 17 residues. V was pared by 5 bases and J by 2 bases, with 6 bases of the junction left unmatched. Germline assignment: CDR1 LNHDA and CDR2 SQIVND (reference sequence).

The chain carries TRBV7-7 and TRBJ2-7; 11 bases are a match to TRBD2. This CDR3 comprises 13 residues. Germline CDR1 and CDR2: SSHAT and FNYEAQ (reference sequence). J lost 6 bases, V lost 5 bases, and 3 bases had no gene match. For the CDR3, the DNA is TGTGCCAGCAGCAAAACTAGCGGGGGCGAGCAGTACTTC. Translating gives CASSKTSGGEQYF.

The rearrangement links TRBV27 to TRBJ2-7; D is possibly TRBD1 (5 bases). This CDR3 has 12 residues. CDR1 MNHEY and CDR2 SMNVEV come from the germline V gene (reference sequence). Trimming took 4 bases from V and 6 from J, leaving 10 bases between them. CDR3 sequence (DNA): TGTGCCAGCAGTTATCAGGGTTCCGAGCAGTACTTC. It yields the protein CASSYQGSEQYF.

The chain carries TRBV4-2 and TRBJ2-5; TRBD2 agrees at 10 bases. The germline gives CDR1 LGHNA, CDR2 YNFKEQ. CDR3 length equals 16 residues. V lost 4 bases to trimming and J lost 5 bases; unmatched junction nucleotides: 10. The CDR3 is CASSPQAGGFGETQYF. The CDR3 nucleotides are TGTGCCAGCAGCCCCCAAGCGGGAGGGTTTGGGGAGACCCAGTACTTC.